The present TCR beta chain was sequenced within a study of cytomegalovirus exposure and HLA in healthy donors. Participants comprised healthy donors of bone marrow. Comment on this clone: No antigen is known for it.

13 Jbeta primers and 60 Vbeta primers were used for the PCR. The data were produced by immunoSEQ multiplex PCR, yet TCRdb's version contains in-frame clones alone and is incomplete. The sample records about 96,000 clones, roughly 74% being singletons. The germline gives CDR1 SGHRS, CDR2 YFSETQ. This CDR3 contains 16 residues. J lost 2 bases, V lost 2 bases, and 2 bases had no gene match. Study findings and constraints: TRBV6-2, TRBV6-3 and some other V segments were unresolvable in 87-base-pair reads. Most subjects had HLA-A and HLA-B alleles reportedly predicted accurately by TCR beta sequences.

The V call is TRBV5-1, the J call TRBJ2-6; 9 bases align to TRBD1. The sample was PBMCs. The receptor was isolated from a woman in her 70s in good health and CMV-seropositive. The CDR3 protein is CASSLQGAAGANVLTF. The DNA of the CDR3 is TGCGCCAGCAGCTTACAGGGGGCTGCTGGGGCCAACGTCCTGACTTTC.